These 27 T cell receptor beta chains came from one sample sequenced in a study of T cells after yellow fever vaccination (dated by TCRdb to between 2018 and 2021). In light of the paper, this sample's treatment or condition label describes: live attenuated yellow fever vaccine strain. The library came from 5' RACE. Sequenced using an Illumina HiSeq 2500. TCRdb redid the processing of the public reads, applying fastp at Q25 and MiXCR, and retained in-frame beta chains. Each record represents a unique CDR3 protein, reported with the most common genes and DNA among its rows. This sample has some 350,000 distinct CDR3 sequences in its table, and approximately 10% of those were observed once. The ten largest make up around 20% of the sample. Sequencing was performed on PBMCs, taken on the day of the first yellow fever vaccination. Receptors were obtained from a man aged 18 to 30 who received the YFV17D yellow fever vaccine.

This clonotype was detected ten times or more. The genes are TRBV12-3 or TRBV12-4 and TRBJ2-7; D is unclear. V lost 3 bases, J lost 3 bases, and 12 bases lay in between. The CDR3 has 14 residues. CDR3 in DNA: TGTGCCAGCAGTTTCGGGTTGTTCAGCTACGAGCAGTACTTC. Protein product: CASSFGLFSYEQYF.

This clonotype was observed a few times. The chain employs TRBV29-1 and TRBJ1-2, with 7 positions matching TRBD1. V lost 5 bases to trimming and J lost 2 bases; unmatched junction nucleotides: 2. The germline gives CDR1 SQVTM, CDR2 ANQGSEA. The length of the CDR3 is 12 residues. In DNA form, the CDR3 reads TGCAGCGTTTGGACAGGAAACTATGGCTACACCTTC. This sequence encodes CSVWTGNYGYTF.

J is TRBJ2-1 and V is TRBV4-3; D call uncertain. V shed 0 bases and J shed 16 bases, with 19 bases lying between them. The germline V gene encodes CDR1 LGHNA and CDR2 YSLEER. The CDR3 extends over 14 amino acids. CDR3 coding DNA: TGCGCCAGCAGCCAAGATAGTGCGGCGCGAGCCAGTTTCTTC. Translated: CASSQDSAARASFF.

V gene TRBV12-3 or TRBV12-4 combines with J gene TRBJ1-1; D remains ambiguous. The V and J ends lost 3 bases and 10 bases respectively, with 9 bases between them. The CDR3 covers 11 residues. This CDR3 reads CASSLEFSAFF. CDR3 nucleotides: TGTGCCAGCAGTTTGGAGTTTTCAGCTTTCTTT.

The J gene is TRBJ1-3, the V gene TRBV7-2, with a possible D match to TRBD1 (6 bases). The germline V and J ends were trimmed by 3 bases and 1 base, with 13 bases remaining between them. The CDR3 spans 16 residues. From germline, CDR1 is SGHTA and CDR2 FQGNSA. This CDR3 is CASSLLGHISGNTIYF. The CDR3 DNA reads as TGTGCCAGCAGCTTGCTGGGACATATTTCTGGAAACACCATATATTTT.

The CDR3 loop reads CATSRGGGTGELFF. The CDR3 DNA sequence: TGTGCCACCAGCAGAGGGGGAGGCACCGGGGAGCTGTTTTTT. J is TRBJ2-2 and V is TRBV15; D perhaps matches TRBD2 (6 bases). The length of the CDR3 is 14 residues. CDR1 and CDR2 from the germline V gene are LNHNV and YYDKDF (reference sequence). V was cut by 1 base and J by 4 bases, with 7 bases left in between.

This clonotype was detected many times. The chain couples TRBV5-1 to TRBJ1-2; 10 nucleotides align to TRBD1. The CDR3 totals 14 residues. CDR1 and CDR2 (germline): SGHRS, YFSETQ. V lost 4 bases and J lost 5; bases outside the gene matches: 5. CDR3 DNA: TGCGCCAGCAGCCGGGACAGGGGAACTTATGGCTACACCTTC. Translated: CASSRDRGTYGYTF.

This chain uses TRBV20-1 with TRBJ1-6; D unclear. CDR1 and CDR2 from the germline V gene are DFQATT and SNEGSKA (reference sequence). The V gene lost 6 bases and the J gene lost 9 bases, with 18 bases spanning the gap. The CDR3 runs to 14 residues. DNA for the CDR3: TGCAGTGCCCCAGTTGTCGGGGAGTTTTCACCCCTCCACTTT. Its translation: CSAPVVGEFSPLHF.

The chain has TRBV7-6 and TRBJ1-5; 9 nucleotides agree with TRBD1. From germline, CDR1 is SGHVS and CDR2 FNYEAQ. Germline trimming cut 5 bases from V and 1 base from J; bases unmatched to any gene: 6. CDR3 size: 16 residues. The DNA for the CDR3 is TGTGCCAGCAGCCCCGGACAGGGGAGGAGCAATCAGCCCCAGCATTTT. This encodes CASSPGQGRSNQPQHF.

The CDR3: CASSFGQRSGNTIYF. The CDR3 DNA reads as TGCGCCAGCAGCTTCGGACAGCGCTCTGGAAACACCATATATTTT. The chain employs TRBV5-1 and TRBJ1-3; possibly TRBD1 for D (6 bases). Germline-derived CDR1 and CDR2 are SGHRS and YFSETQ. V shed 2 bases and J shed 0 bases, with 9 bases lying between them. This CDR3 is 15 amino acids long.

The chain couples TRBV5-1 to TRBJ1-1; D is possibly TRBD1 (5 bases). Trimming cost V 4 bases and J 6 bases, with 13 bases left between them. This CDR3 has 13 amino acids. Germline V gives CDR1 SGHRS, CDR2 YFSETQ. The CDR3 sequence is CASSPEVGAEAFF. In DNA form, the CDR3 reads TGCGCCAGCAGCCCGGAGGTGGGGGCTGAAGCTTTCTTT. Full variable domain (missing parts from reference TRBV5-1 and TRBJ1-1): KAGVTQTPRYLIKTRGQQVTLSCSPISGHRSVSWYQQTPGQGLQFLFEYFSETQRNKGNFPGRFSGRQFSNSRSEMNVSTLELGDSALYLCASSPEVGAEAFFGQGTRLTVV.

This clonotype was observed a handful of times. The genes are TRBV9 and TRBJ2-3; D is perhaps TRBD2 (7 bases). Per the germline V gene, CDR1 is SGDLS and CDR2 is YYNGEE. CDR3 length: 17 residues. Trimming removed 2 bases from V and 5 bases from J, with 21 bases in between. CDR3 region: CASSVYSGGVMGDTQYF. In DNA, the CDR3 is TGTGCCAGCAGCGTTTATTCGGGGGGCGTTATGGGAGATACGCAGTATTTT.

V gene TRBV27 combines with J gene TRBJ1-2; 7 bases map to TRBD1. Trimming removed 6 bases from V and 4 bases from J; junction bases left unmatched: 14. CDR1 is MNHEY, CDR2 SMNVEV, per germline (reference sequence). This CDR3 spans 16 amino acids. The CDR3 region has the DNA TGTGCCAGCAGCATTTCCAGGGGGTCCGGGAGCTATGGCTACACCTTC. This translates into CASSISRGSGSYGYTF.

This chain links TRBV29-1 with TRBJ1-2; D remains unclear. CDR1 is SQVTM and CDR2 is ANQGSEA in the germline V gene. The CDR3 extends over 12 amino acids. V lost 7 bases to trimming and J lost 0 bases, with 9 bases between them. The chain's CDR3 is CSARASNYGYTF. The DNA of the CDR3 is TGCAGCGCCCGGGCGTCTAACTATGGCTACACCTTC. Supplemented by reference TRBV29-1 and TRBJ1-2, the full variable domain reads SAVISQKPSRDICQRGTSLTIQCQVDSQVTMMFWYRQQPGQSLTLIATANQGSEATYESGFVIDKFPISRPNLTFSTLTVSNMSPEDSSIYLCSARASNYGYTFGSGTRLTVV.

This clonotype occurred a few times. The chain joins TRBV4-3 to TRBJ2-3, with 11 bases identical to TRBD2. The CDR3 runs to 16 residues. The V segment lost 3 bases and the J segment 4 bases; nucleotides outside the gene matches: 6. Looked up from germline, CDR1 is LGHNA and CDR2 is YSLEER. The CDR3 sequence: CASSHLAGGLSDTQYF. The CDR3 DNA is TGCGCCAGCAGCCACTTAGCGGGGGGGCTCTCAGATACGCAGTATTTT.

There are a few counts of this clonotype. The chain is built from TRBV18 and TRBJ1-3; possible D gene TRBD1, 5 bases. Germline V gene data show CDR1 as KGHSH and CDR2 as LQKENI. V was trimmed by 6 bases and J by 0 bases, leaving 12 bases between them. This CDR3 comprises 15 residues. The DNA for the CDR3 is TGTGCCAGCTCCGACACGACAGCCTCTGGAAACACCATATATTTT. This gives the protein CASSDTTASGNTIYF. Variable domain in full (rest from reference TRBV18 and TRBJ1-3): NAGVMQNPRHLVRRRGQEARLRCSPMKGHSHVYWYRQLPEEGLKFMVYLQKENIIDESGMPKERFSAEFPKEGPSILRIQQVVRGDSAAYFCASSDTTASGNTIYFGEGSWLTVV.

This clonotype appeared a few times. V gene TRBV27 combines with J gene TRBJ2-7, with D possibly being TRBD2 (5 bases). There are 15 residues in the CDR3. In germline, CDR1 is MNHEY, CDR2 SMNVEV (reference sequence). Trimming took 4 bases from V and 9 from J, leaving 22 bases between them. The CDR3 nucleotides read TGTGCCAGCAGTTCTATACCCCCAACTTCGAGCGGGCAGTACGTC. It encodes CASSSIPPTSSGQYV.

J is TRBJ1-2 and V is TRBV4-3; D gene unclear. The CDR3 has 13 residues. The germline V and J ends were trimmed by 5 bases and 4 bases, with 11 bases remaining between them. CDR1 and CDR2 from the germline V gene are LGHNA and YSLEER. The CDR3 nucleotides are TGCGCCAGCAGCGACACCGGCGGCTATGGCTACACCTTC. It yields the protein CASSDTGGYGYTF.

The chain recombines TRBV7-2 with TRBJ2-7; possibly TRBD2 for D (5 bases). V shed 4 bases and J shed 0 bases, with 10 bases lying between them. The CDR3 length is 14 residues. The germline gives CDR1 SGHTA, CDR2 FQGNSA. CDR3 nucleotides: TGTGCCAGCAGCTCGGACTTTAGCTCCTACGAGCAGTACTTC. Translated, it gives CASSSDFSSYEQYF.

This rearrangement joins TRBV7-8 to TRBJ2-5, with 9 bases aligning to TRBD1. J lost 0 bases, V lost 5 bases, and 10 bases had no gene match. Germline values: CDR1 SGHVS, CDR2 FQNEAQ. The CDR3 sequence is 17 residues long. CDR3 protein: CASSPRRDRVHQETQYF. In nucleotides, the CDR3 is TGTGCCAGCAGCCCCAGGCGGGACAGGGTCCACCAAGAGACCCAGTACTTC.

This clonotype was detected ten times or more. The V gene is TRBV12-3 or TRBV12-4, the J gene TRBJ2-2, with D hard to call. This CDR3 region has 15 residues. The ends were cut back, 8 bases at V and 1 base at J, with 14 bases in the middle. The CDR3 nucleotides read TGTGCCAGCCCTGGTACAGCTGGGAACACCGGGGAGCTGTTTTTT. Translation gives CASPGTAGNTGELFF.

In nucleotides, the CDR3 is TGCGCCAGCAGCCTCGTCCTAGGGGGCTCGTACTATGGCTACACCTTC. It is translated as CASSLVLGGSYYGYTF. The chain recombines TRBV4-3 with TRBJ1-2, with 7 bases aligning to TRBD1. Germline lookup yields CDR1 LGHNA and CDR2 YSLEER. The V segment lost 4 bases and the J segment 3 bases; nucleotides outside the gene matches: 11. The CDR3 consists of 16 residues.

The chain carries TRBV28 and TRBJ1-5; D gene unclear. The CDR3 runs 14 residues. V was clipped by 3 bases and J by 0 bases, with 6 bases between them. From germline, CDR1 is MDHEN and CDR2 SYDVKM. CDR3 in amino acids: CASSFRYSNQPQHF. The CDR3 DNA follows: TGTGCCAGCAGTTTTAGGTATAGCAATCAGCCCCAGCATTTT.

This clonotype was detected only a few times. The chain carries TRBV14 and TRBJ2-1; 12 bases are a match to TRBD2. Germline V CDR1 and CDR2: SGHDN, FVKESK. This CDR3 contains 17 residues. Trimming removed 5 bases from V and 5 bases from J; junction bases left unmatched: 10. The CDR3 sequence is CASSSRTSGASHNEQFF. The CDR3 DNA is TGTGCCAGCAGCTCTCGGACTAGCGGGGCGTCTCACAATGAGCAGTTCTTC. Variable domain in full (rest from reference TRBV14 and TRBJ2-1): EAGVTQFPSHSVIEKGQTVTLRCDPISGHDNLYWYRRVMGKEIKFLLHFVKESKQDESGMPNNRFLAERTGGTYSTLKVQPAELEDSGVYFCASSSRTSGASHNEQFFGPGTRLTVL.

This sequence joins TRBV28 and TRBJ1-1; 7 bases line up with TRBD1. This CDR3 spans 14 amino acids. The V gene end was trimmed by 5 bases and the J gene end by 0 bases; junction bases not matched to a gene: 3. Germline CDR1 MDHEN, CDR2 SYDVKM. CDR3 sequence (DNA): TGTGCCAGCAGTGACAGGGTCCTGAACACTGAAGCTTTCTTT. Translated, it gives CASSDRVLNTEAFF.

There are many counts of this clonotype. This rearrangement joins TRBV18 to TRBJ2-2; D tentatively reads TRBD1 or TRBD2 (5 bases each). Germline CDR1 is KGHSH and CDR2 is LQKENI. Trimming removed 2 bases at V and 3 bases at J, with 7 bases between. The CDR3 contains 14 residues. The DNA of the CDR3 is TGTGCCAGCTCACCAGGGACGGACACCGGGGAGCTGTTTTTT. This translates into CASSPGTDTGELFF.

In this sample, this clonotype turned up a few times. The V and J genes are TRBV24-1 and TRBJ2-6; D call uncertain. Trimming left V 5 bases short and J 0 bases short, with 7 bases between. The CDR3 sequence is 15 residues long. Germline-derived CDR1 and CDR2 are KGHDR and SFDVKD. CDR3 sequence (DNA): TGTGCCACCAGTGCTTCGGCCTCTGGGGCCAACGTCCTGACTTTC. The encoded protein is CATSASASGANVLTF.